This is a list of T cell receptor beta chains from one sample in a study of cytomegalovirus exposure and HLA in healthy donors. Sequenced by immunoSEQ multiplex PCR; TCRdb stores in-frame clones only, minus some. The table includes under 150,000 clones, around three quarters detected once. The sample comprised PBMCs. The source is a man aged 25-45 years in good health and CMV-seronegative. Each CDR3 is given with its conserved first and last residue. Each record gives: J gene, V gene, D gene, clone size, CDR3 protein, CDR3 DNA. D genes are given only for firm matches. Only part of the rows carry a size: once, few, many, or a class if the clone is expanded.

TRBJ2-1,TRBV6-5,TRBD2,few,CASSSIAGEVNEQFF,TGTGCCAGCAGTTCAATAGCGGGAGAAGTTAATGAGCAGTTCTTC
TRBJ1-5,TRBV21-1,.,.,CASSTFLDSRTYQPQHF,TGTGCCAGCAGCACGTTTCTTGACTCCCGAACCTATCAGCCCCAGCATTTT
TRBJ2-7,TRBV6-5,.,.,CASSLGRGNDEQYF,TGTGCCAGCAGCCTAGGCAGGGGAAACGACGAGCAGTACTTC
TRBJ2-1,TRBV18,.,.,CASRGRTNNEQFF,TGTGCCAGCCGGGGGAGGACGAACAATGAGCAGTTCTTC
TRBJ1-2,TRBV6-1,.,few,CASSEPGRTTSGYGYTF,TGTGCCAGCAGTGAACCGGGACGGACTACTTCGGGGTATGGCTACACCTTC
TRBJ2-7,TRBV6-5,TRBD2,few,CASSYSVSGSYEQYF,TGTGCCAGCAGTTACTCGGTTAGCGGGTCCTACGAGCAGTACTTC
TRBJ2-7,TRBV29-1,TRBD1,once,CSVGEQGAERYF,TGCAGCGTTGGCGAACAGGGGGCCGAGCGGTACTTC
TRBJ1-5,TRBV5-5,.,.,CASSMRTDNQPQHF,TGTGCCAGCAGCATGAGGACAGACAATCAGCCCCAGCATTTT
TRBJ2-1,TRBV10-3,TRBD2,.,CAIKVGGYDNEQFF,TGTGCCATCAAAGTGGGAGGGTACGACAATGAGCAGTTCTTC
TRBJ2-1,TRBV7-2,TRBD2,.,CASSLAESSYNEQFF,TGTGCCAGCAGTCTAGCGGAAAGCTCCTACAATGAGCAGTTCTTC
TRBJ1-1,TRBV7-3,.,once,CASSPQNRGTEAFF,TGTGCCAGCAGCCCCCAGAACCGGGGCACTGAAGCTTTCTTT
TRBJ2-3,TRBV7-9,.,few,CASSSQISGTDTQYF,TGTGCCAGCAGCTCGCAAATCAGCGGCACAGATACGCAGTATTTT
TRBJ2-2,TRBV29-1,TRBD2,.,CSVEFPRASGGNTGELFF,TGCAGCGTTGAATTCCCCCGGGCTAGCGGGGGGAACACCGGGGAGCTGTTTTTT
TRBJ1-2,TRBV5-1,TRBD1,.,CASSRQGQDYGYTF,TGCGCCAGCAGCCGACAGGGCCAGGACTATGGCTACACCTTC
TRBJ1-4,TRBV6-6,TRBD1,few,CASTSTTGDFGKLFF,TGTGCCAGCACCTCCACCACAGGGGATTTCGGTAAACTGTTTTTT
TRBJ1-5,TRBV27,.,.,CASSLSGGRNQPQHF,TGTGCCAGCAGTTTATCGGGGGGAAGGAATCAGCCCCAGCATTTT
TRBJ1-1,TRBV7-3,TRBD1,.,CASSLGQGAGGTEAFF,TGTGCCAGCAGCTTAGGGCAGGGGGCCGGGGGCACTGAAGCTTTCTTT
TRBJ2-7,TRBV30,.,.,CAWSVIAVEQYF,TGTGCCTGGAGTGTGATAGCGGTCGAGCAGTACTTC
TRBJ1-4,TRBV19,TRBD1,.,CASSLPGQGNEKLFF,TGTGCCAGTAGTCTCCCGGGACAGGGTAATGAAAAACTGTTTTTT
TRBJ2-5,TRBV19,TRBD2,.,CASLAGGPGETQYF,TGTGCCAGTTTAGCGGGAGGGCCGGGAGAGACCCAGTACTTC
TRBJ1-5,TRBV19,.,.,CASSYFSNQPQHF,TGTGCCAGTAGTTACTTTAGCAATCAGCCCCAGCATTTT
TRBJ2-7,TRBV6-1,.,.,CASWLVMREQYF,TGTGCCAGCTGGTTGGTCATGCGGGAGCAGTACTTC
TRBJ2-5,TRBV5-1,.,.,CASSRLGGANGRETQYF,TGCGCCAGCAGCCGACTCGGAGGTGCAAACGGCCGGGAGACCCAGTACTTC
TRBJ2-2,TRBV7-9,.,.,CASSLVPGLNTGELFF,TGTGCCAGCAGCTTAGTTCCAGGGTTGAACACCGGGGAGCTGTTTTTT
TRBJ1-2,TRBV6-1,.,.,CASSEALRGYTF,TGTGCCAGCAGTGAAGCGCTTCGGGGCTACACCTTC
TRBJ2-5,TRBV11-3,TRBD2,.,CASSYRSGRAVETQYF,TGTGCCAGCAGCTATCGAAGCGGGAGGGCCGTAGAGACCCAGTACTTC
TRBJ1-1,TRBV4-1,TRBD1,.,CASSHPAGGTEAFF,TGCGCCAGCAGCCACCCCGCAGGGGGCACTGAAGCTTTCTTT
TRBJ1-4,TRBV30,.,.,CAWRDSRQGLEKLFF,TGTGCCTGGAGAGATTCCAGGCAGGGACTTGAAAAACTGTTTTTT
TRBJ1-1,TRBV19,.,once,CASSIGQVNEAFF,TGTGCCAGTAGTATAGGGCAGGTCAATGAAGCTTTCTTT
TRBJ2-5,TRBV27,TRBD1,.,CASSDRGWETQYF,TGTGCCAGCAGTGACAGGGGTTGGGAGACCCAGTACTTC
TRBJ2-3,TRBV6-1,TRBD2,.,CASEEGLAGADTQYF,TGTGCCAGCGAAGAAGGACTAGCGGGAGCAGATACGCAGTATTTT